The 29 T cell receptor beta chains presented below share a single source sample, sequenced in a study of metastatic and nonmetastatic thyroid tumors (dated by TCRdb to about 2020). Receptor amplification or capture employed PCR. Sequencing used an Illumina HiSeq 4000. The public reads were reprocessed in TCRdb via fastp at Q25 and MiXCR, keeping in-frame beta chains. The sample table records around 22,000 clones; more than 15% of these occur just once. The ten largest clones represent around 2.5% of the sample. Before undergoing thyroid surgery, none of the patients had been given any kind of treatment. Sequences were obtained from adjacent normal tissue. The source of these receptors is a male donor with papillary thyroid cancer or a benign thyroid nodule (not recorded which). Some clones in this sample may be carry-over from other donors' samples.

The rearrangement joins TRBV27 to TRBJ2-7; 7 bases match TRBD2. The CDR3 is made up of 15 amino acids. CDR1 and CDR2 from the germline V gene are MNHEY and SMNVEV (reference sequence). V shed 6 bases and J 2 bases; nucleotides not matched to a gene: 10. The CDR3 protein is CASRLYRGGTYEQYF. The CDR3 region has the DNA TGTGCCAGCAGACTGTACCGCGGGGGAACCTACGAGCAGTACTTC.

This chain connects TRBV5-1 to TRBJ1-5, with D possibly TRBD1 on 6 matching bases. Trimming cost V 0 bases and J 10 bases, with 17 bases left between them. CDR1 is SGHRS, CDR2 YFSETQ, per germline. The CDR3 spans 15 residues. The CDR3 sequence: CASSLGVQGEEPQHF. The CDR3 region has the DNA TGCGCCAGCAGCTTGGGCGTACAGGGTGAAGAACCCCAGCATTTT.

This clone was detected a few times. The V and J genes are TRBV6-1 and TRBJ2-7, with D tentatively TRBD1 (5 bases). V was pared by 7 bases and J by 5 bases, with 15 bases between. CDR3 length: 13 residues. Looked up from germline, CDR1 is MNHNS and CDR2 is SASEGT. Here the CDR3 DNA reads TGTGCCAGCATACGACAGCTCAATGACGAGCAGTACTTC. It encodes CASIRQLNDEQYF.

This clone has a count of ten or more. The chain links TRBV20-1 to TRBJ2-2; TRBD2 aligns across 9 bases. This CDR3 has 15 amino acids. Germline-derived CDR1 and CDR2 are DFQATT and SNEGSKA (reference sequence). V gave up 6 bases and J gave up 7 bases; unmatched junction bases: 12. CDR3 DNA: TGCAGTGCCAGGACTAGCGCCAGTCAGAACGGGGAGCTGTTTTTT. Translated: CSARTSASQNGELFF.

Note on this clone: The junction departs from the called germline gene at one end, perhaps through a read error. V usage is TRBV19 and J usage is TRBJ2-6, with a tentative D call TRBD1 (5 bases). The CDR3 length is 15 residues. Germline-derived CDR1 and CDR2 are LNHDA and SQIVND (reference sequence). CDR3 sequence: CASSSRRSGANVPTF. The CDR3 nucleotides read TGCGCCAGTAGTTCACGGCGCTCTGGGGCCAACGTCCCGACTTTC.

This clone occurred many times. The chain is built from TRBV5-1 and TRBJ2-5, with a tentative D call TRBD1 (6 bases). CDR3 size: 12 residues. Germline V gives CDR1 SGHRS, CDR2 YFSETQ. Trimming pared 5 bases from V and 5 bases from J, leaving 10 bases between. The CDR3 DNA reads as TGCGCCAGCAGTCGGGACACGGAGACCCAGTACTTC. This translates into CASSRDTETQYF.

This clone is deemed medium-sized. V and J are TRBV12-3 or TRBV12-4 and TRBJ1-5; D ambiguous. V was trimmed by 3 bases and J by 1 base, leaving 4 bases between them. The CDR3 consists of 13 residues. The CDR3 region is CASSFGSNQPQHF. The DNA of the CDR3 is TGTGCCAGCAGTTTCGGGAGCAATCAGCCCCAGCATTTT.

This clone was detected ten times or more. The gene calls are TRBV3-1 and TRBJ1-3; D gene uncertain. The CDR3 consists of 17 residues. Germline CDR1 and CDR2: LGHDT and YNNKEL (reference sequence). V was clipped by 4 bases and J by 0 bases, with 16 bases between them. As DNA, the CDR3 is TGTGCCAGCAGCCCCGGCGCAGGACCTAGCTCTGGAAACACCATATATTTT. Translating gives CASSPGAGPSSGNTIYF.

This clone has only a few counts. A much larger clone is a single base away; this may be a read error. The gene calls are TRBV24-1 and TRBJ2-3; D is unresolved. The CDR3 has 13 amino acids. Germline CDR1 is KGHDR and CDR2 is SFDVKD. V was clipped by 0 bases and J by 8 bases, with 8 bases between them. The CDR3 nucleotides are TGTGCCACCAGTGATTTGGTGACAAGTACGCAGTATTTT. It encodes CATSDLVTSTQYF.

This clone was observed once. The genes are TRBV11-2 and TRBJ2-1; 8 positions agree with TRBD1. CDR1 is SGHAT and CDR2 is FQNNGV in the germline V gene. The CDR3 extends over 16 amino acids. V lost 1 base and J lost 6; bases outside the gene matches: 8. The CDR3 protein is CASSLGAGGARNEQFF. CDR3 sequence (DNA): TGTGCCAGCAGCTTAGGAGCAGGGGGCGCTCGCAATGAGCAGTTCTTC.

This clone was picked up many times. This chain uses TRBV30 with TRBJ1-5; D is undetermined. Trimming shortened V by 0 bases and J by 0 bases, and 9 bases separated the two germline ends. Germline assignment: CDR1 GTSNPN and CDR2 SVGIG (reference sequence). This CDR3 contains 15 residues. The CDR3 here is CAWSVPGNSNQPQHF. Here the CDR3 DNA reads TGTGCCTGGAGTGTACCGGGAAATAGCAATCAGCCCCAGCATTTT.

This clone was picked up one time. V usage is TRBV7-2 and J usage is TRBJ2-3; perhaps TRBD2 as D (5 bases). Trimming stripped 0 bases from V and 3 bases from J, with 10 bases between. The germline CDR1 and CDR2 sequences are SGHTA and FQGNSA. CDR3 length: 15 residues. CDR3 residues: CASSLAGVRTDTQYF. DNA for the CDR3: TGTGCCAGCAGCTTAGCGGGAGTTCGTACAGATACGCAGTATTTT.

This clone appeared many times. The same CDR3 arises from other DNA sequences in this sample as well. The chain has TRBV7-3 and TRBJ2-1; weak D call: TRBD2 (5 bases). The V gene lost 2 bases and the J gene lost 9 bases, with 20 bases spanning the gap. The CDR3 is 16 residues long. The germline CDR1 and CDR2 sequences are SGHTA and FQGTGA. CDR3 protein: CASSLRPAASGGEQFF. CDR3 DNA: TGTGCCAGCAGCTTACGCCCAGCGGCCTCCGGAGGTGAGCAGTTCTTC.

In this sample, this clone turned up many times. The V and J genes are TRBV6-1 and TRBJ2-7, with TRBD1 matching over 7 bases. CDR1 MNHNS and CDR2 SASEGT come from the germline V gene. Losses at the gene ends were 6 bases for V and 3 bases for J; bases not matched to a gene: 8. The CDR3 has 14 amino acids. The CDR3 DNA reads TGTGCCAGCAGCCGTAGACAGGGCTACTACGAGCAGTACTTC. Translated, it gives CASSRRQGYYEQYF.

With regard to this clone: The same CDR3 arises from other DNA sequences in this sample as well. This chain joins TRBV10-3 and TRBJ1-2; D unclear. Between the trimmed V and J ends, which lost 10 bases and 8 bases, there was a span of 14 bases. This CDR3 region has 11 residues. From germline, CDR1 is ENHRY and CDR2 SYGVKD. The CDR3 DNA follows: TGTGCCACTACCCCGGGTGACGGCTACACCTTC. Amino acids: CATTPGDGYTF.

In its sample, this clone was seen a few times. V and J are TRBV6-1 and TRBJ2-1, with 9 bases that match TRBD1. CDR1 and CDR2 from the germline V gene are MNHNS and SASEGT. The ends lost 7 bases at V and 13 bases at J; junction bases unmatched: 20. The CDR3 is made up of 16 amino acids. The DNA of the CDR3 is TGTGCCAGCACCAATCGACAGGGGGAGGCCTACAATGGACAGTTCTTC. The encoded protein is CASTNRQGEAYNGQFF.

CDR3 DNA sequence: TGCAGTGCTCCTGTACCCCAACCAGACAATGAGCAGTTCTTC. This gives the protein CSAPVPQPDNEQFF. The chain recombines TRBV20-1 with TRBJ2-1; D is undetermined. Germline V gene data show CDR1 as DFQATT and CDR2 as SNEGSKA (reference sequence). Between the trimmed V and J ends, which lost 5 bases and 5 bases, there was a span of 16 bases. CDR3 length: 14 residues.

The chain employs TRBV11-1 and TRBJ2-2; D is perhaps TRBD1 or TRBD2 (5 bases each). The CDR3 has 16 residues. Trimming removed 5 bases at V and 1 base at J, with 14 bases between. The germline V gene encodes CDR1 SGHAT and CDR2 FQDESV (reference sequence). CDR3 in amino acids: CASSRQPGQNTGELFF. DNA of the CDR3: TGTGCCAGCAGCAGACAGCCGGGGCAGAACACCGGGGAGCTGTTTTTT.

This clone was picked up a small number of times. It may be a read error: a sequence one base away is much more abundant. Different DNA sequences within this sample yield the same CDR3. This chain links TRBV9 with TRBJ2-5, with TRBD1 matching 10 bases. This CDR3 has 16 amino acids. With 3 bases clipped from V and 5 bases from J, the junction kept 10 bases outside the gene matches. Per germline, CDR1 SGDLS and CDR2 YYNGEE. This chain's CDR3 is CASSDRRQGATETQYF. CDR3 DNA sequence: TGTGCCAGCAGCGATCGGAGACAGGGGGCCACTGAGACCCAGTACTTC.

This clone was detected ten times or more. The CDR3 reads CASSGDGGGNEKLFF. In DNA, the CDR3 is TGTGCCAGCAGCGGCGACGGGGGGGGCAATGAAAAACTGTTTTTT. The V and J genes are TRBV9 and TRBJ1-4; a weak D match, TRBD1 (6 bases). From germline, CDR1 is SGDLS and CDR2 YYNGEE. V was shortened by 3 bases and J by 5 bases, with 14 bases between the two germline ends. The CDR3 is made up of 15 amino acids.

By sample fraction, this clone is medium-sized. The CDR3 spells CASSEGGFTEAFF. The DNA for the CDR3 is TGTGCCAGCTCTGAAGGGGGTTTTACTGAAGCTTTCTTT. The V gene is TRBV13, the J gene TRBJ1-1, with D possibly TRBD1 on 6 matching bases. The CDR3 is made up of 13 amino acids. With 8 bases removed from V and 5 bases from J, the gap between germline ends came to 15 bases. Germline loops: CDR1 PRHDT, CDR2 FYEKMQ (reference sequence).

This clone was counted once. Relative to the germline gene, one junction end is altered; a read error may explain this. This chain uses TRBV5-4 with TRBJ1-4, with D unclear. Germline V gene sequence: CDR1 SGHNT, CDR2 YYREEE (reference sequence). The CDR3 has 16 residues. The CDR3 DNA reads TGTGTCAGCAGCTTCAGATCTGTTAGGGCAGATGAAAAACTGTTTTTT. It codes for CVSSFRSVRADEKLFF.

This clone appeared many times. The chain couples TRBV7-2 to TRBJ1-6, with 8 bases that match TRBD1. Trimming cost V 4 bases and J 6 bases; bases outside gene matches: 5. This CDR3 comprises 15 residues. Germline CDR1 and CDR2: SGHTA and FQGNSA. The CDR3 bases are TGTGCCAGCAGCTCTAGACAGGGGTCTAATTCACCCCTCCACTTT. Its protein is CASSSRQGSNSPLHF.

A word on this clone: A read error may account for a junction end that differs from germline. The V call is TRBV5-1, the J call TRBJ2-5; perhaps TRBD1 as D (5 bases). The CDR3 length is 14 residues. CDR1 and CDR2 (germline): SGHRS, YFSETQ. Here the CDR3 reads CASSLVGHKDTQYF. CDR3 bases: TGCGCCAGCAGCTTGGTCGGACACAAAGATACCCAGTACTTC. Looking up the rest from reference TRBV5-1 and TRBJ2-5 gives the full variable domain: KAGVTQTPRYLIKTRGQQVTLSCSPISGHRSVSWYQQTPGQGLQFLFEYFSETQRNKGNFPGRFSGRQFSNSRSEMNVSTLELGDSALYLCASSLVGHKDTQYFGPGTRLLVL.

The rearrangement uses TRBV12-3 or TRBV12-4 and TRBJ2-6; unclear D gene. The CDR3 totals 13 residues. V lost 7 bases and J 4 bases, leaving 8 bases between the germline ends. CDR3 amino acids: CASTMTGANVLTF. DNA for the CDR3: TGTGCCAGCACTATGACAGGGGCCAACGTCCTGACTTTC.

Only a few counts were recorded for this clone. The chain combines TRBV12-3 or TRBV12-4 with TRBJ1-3; 8 nucleotides agree with TRBD1. Trimming at V came to 4 bases and at J to 3 bases, leaving 11 bases not matched to a gene. The length of the CDR3 is 17 residues. CDR3 loop: CASSYWTGSLGGNTIYF. The CDR3 DNA sequence: TGTGCCAGCAGTTACTGGACAGGGTCCTTAGGTGGAAACACCATATATTTT.

The table lists this clone with many counts. The chain has TRBV4-1 and TRBJ1-2; 7 bases align to TRBD1. Germline assignment: CDR1 MGHRA and CDR2 YSYEKL. This CDR3 region has 16 residues. J gave up 4 bases and V 3 bases, and 11 bases lay outside the gene matches. The CDR3 nucleotides are TGCGCCAGCAGCCATCCAGACAGGGCTGGCGCCTATGGCTACACCTTC. Protein product: CASSHPDRAGAYGYTF.

Many counts were recorded for this clone. V gene TRBV19 combines with J gene TRBJ2-1; tentatively, D is TRBD1 or TRBD2 (5 bases each). This CDR3 spans 16 amino acids. Germline V lookup: CDR1 LNHDA, CDR2 SQIVND (reference sequence). Trimming pared 4 bases from V and 11 bases from J, leaving 24 bases between. CDR3 residues: CASSTSGTDKTLQQFF. Here the CDR3 DNA reads TGTGCCAGTAGTACGTCCGGGACGGACAAGACCTTGCAGCAGTTCTTC.

The chain links TRBV20-1 to TRBJ2-7, with a possible D match to TRBD1 (6 bases). Per germline, CDR1 DFQATT and CDR2 SNEGSKA (reference sequence). The CDR3 is 15 residues long. CDR3 nucleotides: TGCAGTGCTAGAGATCACACATTGGGGGCCTACGAGCAGAACGTC. Encoded protein: CSARDHTLGAYEQNV.